The rows below give T cell receptor beta chains drawn from one sample of a study of blood T cell repertoires in COVID-19. Generated by immunoSEQ multiplex PCR, the TCRdb table keeps only in-frame clones and is missing some. The sample contains 45,000 to 60,000 clones, around 82% of which appear only once. The material sequenced was peripheral blood. The receptors come from a woman aged 80 or over with acute or convalescent COVID-19. Both conserved end residues are part of each CDR3. Each record gives: V gene, J gene, clone size, D gene, CDR3 protein, CDR3 DNA. The D gene is left open where the match is weak. Expanded clones get a size class; other rows say once, few or many, or leave the size out.

>TRBV7-9|TRBJ2-7|NA|TRBD2
CASSLVAGVGEQYF
TGTGCCAGCAGCTTAGTAGCGGGAGTAGGTGAGCAGTACTTC
>TRBV12-3/TRBV12-4|TRBJ1-1|NA|NA
CASSRRDTEAFF
TGTGCCAGCAGTCGGCGGGACACTGAAGCTTTCTTT
>TRBV3-1/TRBV3-2|TRBJ1-4|NA|TRBD1
CASSYSTGVGDEKLFF
TGTGCCAGCAGCTATAGCACAGGGGTGGGGGATGAAAAACTGTTTTTT
>TRBV7-9|TRBJ2-5|NA|TRBD2
CASSSTSGAYQETQYF
TGTGCCAGCAGCTCGACTAGCGGGGCCTACCAAGAGACCCAGTACTTC
>TRBV14|TRBJ2-1|NA|NA
CASSQDLRESSYNEQFF
TGTGCCAGCAGCCAAGACCTCAGGGAAAGCTCCTACAATGAGCAGTTCTTC
>TRBV24-1|TRBJ2-2|NA|TRBD2
CATSAGGANTGELFF
TGTGCCACCAGTGCGGGGGGAGCCAACACCGGGGAGCTGTTTTTT
>TRBV7-2|TRBJ2-5|NA|TRBD2
CASSPMRLAGGLGETQYF
TGTGCCAGCAGCCCCATGAGGCTAGCGGGAGGGCTAGGGGAGACCCAGTACTTC
>TRBV6-6|TRBJ1-2|NA|TRBD1
CASSYSDRASDGYTF
TGTGCCAGCAGTTACTCCGACAGGGCCAGCGATGGCTACACCTTC
>TRBV19|TRBJ1-2|NA|NA
CASTSTPNYGYTF
TGTGCCAGTACCTCGACACCGAACTATGGCTACACCTTC
>TRBV2|TRBJ1-2|NA|TRBD1
CASRGFTGANYGYTF
TGTGCCAGCAGGGGATTTACAGGGGCTAACTATGGCTACACCTTC
>TRBV19|TRBJ2-5|NA|TRBD1
CASSPRTGGTETQYF
TGTGCCAGTAGTCCAAGGACAGGGGGAACGGAGACCCAGTACTTC
>TRBV19|TRBJ2-5|NA|TRBD2
CASSMASGIRAGETQYF
TGTGCCAGTAGTATGGCTAGCGGGATTAGAGCCGGAGAGACCCAGTACTTC
>TRBV18|TRBJ1-2|NA|TRBD1
CASSPPTGRNYGYTF
TGTGCCAGCTCACCACCGACAGGGAGGAACTATGGCTACACCTTC
>TRBV5-1|TRBJ2-1|NA|NA
CASSLGTNNEQFF
TGCGCCAGCAGCTTGGGGACTAACAATGAGCAGTTCTTC
>TRBV7-2|TRBJ2-3|NA|NA
CASSLSTQSTDTQYF
TGTGCCAGCAGCTTATCGACACAAAGCACAGATACGCAGTATTTT
>TRBV18|TRBJ1-5|once|TRBD1
CASSPPQGGNQPQHF
TGTGCCAGCTCACCCCCACAGGGGGGCAATCAGCCCCAGCATTTT
>TRBV11-2|TRBJ2-1|NA|TRBD2
CASSSGRGSIEQFF
TGTGCCAGCAGCTCGGGGCGGGGGTCGATTGAGCAGTTCTTC
>TRBV12-3/TRBV12-4|TRBJ2-3|NA|NA
CASSFQVTDTQYF
TGTGCCAGCAGTTTTCAGGTCACAGATACGCAGTATTTT
>TRBV6-5|TRBJ1-2|NA|TRBD1
CASRLQGATFFGYTF
TGTGCCAGCAGGCTACAGGGGGCGACTTTCTTTGGCTACACCTTC
>TRBV6-5|TRBJ1-2|few|TRBD1
CASTRGGTGDGYTF
TGTGCCAGCACCAGAGGGGGGACAGGGGATGGCTACACCTTC
>TRBV12-5|TRBJ2-1|few|TRBD2
CASGPQAGASYNEQFF
TGTGCTAGTGGTCCCCAAGCGGGAGCCTCCTACAATGAGCAGTTCTTC
>TRBV20-1|TRBJ2-1|NA|TRBD2
CSASRGLAGWSSYNEQFF
TGCAGTGCTAGTCGGGGACTAGCGGGGTGGAGCTCCTACAATGAGCAGTTCTTC